The rows below give T cell receptor beta chains drawn from one sample of a study of blood T cell repertoires in COVID-19. Sequencing was performed with immunoSEQ multiplex PCR; in TCRdb, only in-frame clones are kept and a portion is missing. The data hold approximately 250,000 clones, with approximately 80% observed a single time. Source material: peripheral blood. Every receptor here comes from a woman in her fifties or sixties with active or convalescent COVID-19. The CDR3 runs from the conserved cysteine through the conserved F or W. D genes are given only for firm matches.

V	D	J	CDR3
TRBV5-5	.	TRBJ1-1	CASIHGGVNTEAFF
TRBV3-1/TRBV3-2	.	TRBJ2-3	CASSQDSGSGTDTQYF
TRBV30	TRBD2	TRBJ2-7	CAWSSGGVTYEQYF
TRBV7-9	.	TRBJ2-7	CASSQTGSYEQYF
TRBV5-1	.	TRBJ1-1	CASSFTSGLNTEAFF
TRBV19	TRBD2	TRBJ2-3	CASSIRGRGGTDTQYF
TRBV5-1	.	TRBJ2-5	CASSPASGFQETQYF
TRBV2	.	TRBJ1-3	CASSELQAISGNTIYF
TRBV6-5	.	TRBJ2-3	CASSSVADTQYF
TRBV2	.	TRBJ2-1	CASTLFVLGNEQFF
TRBV28	.	TRBJ1-1	CASSSQLGTINTEAFF
TRBV10-1	TRBD1	TRBJ1-1	CASPKSKNRGLQKTEAFF
TRBV4-2	.	TRBJ1-3	CASRPAPQGGTIYF
TRBV5-6	TRBD1	TRBJ1-2	CASSWEDRPSNYGYTF
TRBV10-3	TRBD1	TRBJ1-5	CAISDQDRGLGQPQHF
TRBV5-1	TRBD1	TRBJ1-1	CASSLEGTGVPEAFF
TRBV6-6	TRBD2	TRBJ2-2	CASSLAGGTGELFF
TRBV2	TRBD1	TRBJ1-5	CASTRDRNQPQHF
TRBV6-1	.	TRBJ1-3	CASSAGRSYSGNTIYF
TRBV6-7	.	TRBJ1-5	CASSYEGQKISNQPQHF
TRBV4-2	TRBD1	TRBJ1-1	CASSPRGQDTEAFF
TRBV3-1/TRBV3-2	.	TRBJ1-2	CASSQGQAYGYTF
TRBV4-2	TRBD2	TRBJ2-7	CASSQGTSGAYEQYF